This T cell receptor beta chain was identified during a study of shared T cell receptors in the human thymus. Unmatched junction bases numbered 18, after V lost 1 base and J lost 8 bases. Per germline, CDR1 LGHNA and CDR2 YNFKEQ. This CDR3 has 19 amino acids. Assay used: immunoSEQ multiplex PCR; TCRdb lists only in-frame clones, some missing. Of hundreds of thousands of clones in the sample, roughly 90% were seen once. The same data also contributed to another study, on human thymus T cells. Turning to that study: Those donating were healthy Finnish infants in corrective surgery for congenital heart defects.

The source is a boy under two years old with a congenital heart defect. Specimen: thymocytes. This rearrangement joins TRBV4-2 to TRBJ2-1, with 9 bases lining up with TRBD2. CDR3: CASSQGCWLGLAANDEQFF. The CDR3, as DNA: TGTGCCAGCAGCCAAGGGTGTTGGTTGGGACTAGCCGCCAATGATGAGCAGTTCTTC.